This T cell receptor (beta chain) was obtained from a study of early T cells in non-severe SARS-CoV-2 infection. Study at large: Bulk RNA from unsorted whole blood was sequenced; chains were unpaired. Points from the study as a whole: Missing private and CD4 specificities, VDJdb matching favored anti-spike CD8 responses.

The library protocol tagged individual cDNA molecules with unique molecular identifiers. TCRdb re-called the 5' RACE reads through MiXCR, storing one row per CDR3 protein. Of some 82,000 distinct CDR3 sequences listed, 12% are singletons. The CDR3 is made up of 16 amino acids. Germline V gene sequence: CDR1 SGHDT, CDR2 YYEEEE. V dropped 1 base and J dropped 7; count of bases not matched to a gene: 10. This clonotype appeared a few times. What it recognizes is unknown. This TCR came from an adult who was a healthcare worker with PCR-confirmed SARS-CoV-2 infection or an uninfected control (not recorded which). The sample was whole blood, taken at baseline. This chain uses TRBV5-6 with TRBJ2-1; the match to TRBD2 covers 8 bases. CDR3 protein: CASSLLSGRIWNEQFF. CDR3 sequence (DNA): TGTGCCAGCAGCTTGCTGAGCGGGAGAATTTGGAATGAGCAGTTCTTC. Using reference TRBV5-6 and TRBJ2-1 for the parts outside the CDR3, the full variable domain is DAGVTQSPTHLIKTRGQQVTLRCSPKSGHDTVSWYQQALGQGPQFIFQYYEEEERQRGNFPDRFSGHQFPNYSSELNVNALLLGDSALYLCASSLLSGRIWNEQFFGPGTRLTVL.